Given below is one TCR beta chain in context. Its antigen remains unknown. The protocol was immunoSEQ multiplex PCR, while the TCRdb copy is restricted to in-frame clones and leaves out a portion. In the table there are 100,000 or so clones, 70% to 90% of which are singletons. This sample is drawn from a study of T cell responses to AZD1222 COVID-19 vaccine. About the research overall: Analysis merged second doses at about 4 or about 12 weeks.

The CDR3 is made up of 16 amino acids. Germline-derived CDR1 and CDR2 are LGHNA and YNFKEQ. The germline V and J ends were trimmed by 1 base and 2 bases, with 13 bases remaining between them. Whole-study findings and limits: Following two doses of AZD1222, Spike-specific TCR breadth and depth rose. Sampling that yielded the repertoires occurred only after the peak T cell response.

The sequences come from peripheral blood, collected on day 0 of AZD1222 vaccination. The chain uses TRBV4-2 and TRBJ2-3; D is possibly TRBD1 (5 bases). This clonotype was sampled from an adult in good health. In DNA form, the CDR3 reads TGTGCCAGCAGCCAAGTACGGCAGGGAAACACAGATACGCAGTATTTT. Translation: CASSQVRQGNTDTQYF.